The next 13 T cell receptor beta chains were all read from a single sample in a study of a mutant IDH1 vaccine in newly diagnosed glioma. Time point of the sample: baseline, week 1 (first vaccination visit). Treatment described: pre-vaccination baseline after standard-of-care therapy. The assay was immunoSEQ multiplex PCR, and TCRdb's table has in-frame clones only and misses some. The repertoire has 60,000 to 75,000 clones, around 88% of them found once; the top ten carry over 4%. This specimen consisted of peripheral blood mononuclear cells (PBMCs), obtained from a glioma patient treated with radiotherapy, temozolomide or both. The receptors were sampled from a woman aged 18-30 years with glioma. Some clones in this sample may be carry-over from other donors' samples.

This clone was recorded only once. V gene TRBV15 combines with J gene TRBJ1-1; 7 nucleotides agree with TRBD1. The germline CDR1 and CDR2 sequences are LNHNV and YYDKDF (reference sequence). Trimming cost V 3 bases and J 1 base; bases outside gene matches: 2. The CDR3 loop spans 14 amino acids. Here the CDR3 reads CATSSRTGNTEAFF. The CDR3, as DNA: TGTGCCACCAGCAGTCGGACAGGGAACACTGAAGCTTTCTTT.

V and J are TRBV10-1 and TRBJ1-1; 7 nucleotides align to TRBD1. This CDR3 has 15 residues. Germline lookup yields CDR1 WNHNN and CDR2 SYGVQD (reference sequence). The V and J ends lost 0 bases and 10 bases, in that order; junction bases with no gene match: 11. This CDR3 is CASSESRQGARGAFF. Written as DNA, the CDR3 is TGCGCCAGCAGTGAGTCGCGACAGGGCGCCCGTGGAGCTTTCTTT.

The V call is TRBV6-1, the J call TRBJ1-2, with D unclear. This CDR3 has 12 residues. Germline CDR1 is MNHNS and CDR2 is SASEGT. Trimming shortened V by 8 bases and J by 2 bases, and 9 bases separated the two germline ends. The CDR3 sequence: CASEALNYGYTF. The CDR3 coding sequence is TGTGCCAGCGAAGCGTTGAACTATGGCTACACCTTC.

V gene TRBV15 combines with J gene TRBJ2-4; 11 nucleotides agree with TRBD2. Losses at the gene ends were 0 bases for V and 5 bases for J; bases not matched to a gene: 9. The CDR3 extends over 18 amino acids. The germline V gene encodes CDR1 LNHNV and CDR2 YYDKDF (reference sequence). The DNA of the CDR3 is TGTGCCACCAGCAGAGATCCTGGGGTAGCGGGAGGGGAAAACATTCAGTACTTC. This translates into CATSRDPGVAGGENIQYF.

This chain links TRBV18 with TRBJ1-1; 8 nucleotides line up with TRBD1. The ends lost 3 bases at V and 4 bases at J; junction bases unmatched: 10. This CDR3 comprises 16 residues. Germline CDR1 is KGHSH and CDR2 is LQKENI. The CDR3 DNA sequence: TGTGCCAGCTCACCCGGTCTGGACAGGGTTAGCACTGAAGCTTTCTTT. Amino acids: CASSPGLDRVSTEAFF.

The rearrangement uses TRBV27 and TRBJ2-7, with D uncertain. CDR1 MNHEY and CDR2 SMNVEV come from the germline V gene (reference sequence). The CDR3 runs 15 residues. Between the trimmed V and J ends, which lost 8 bases and 0 bases, there was a span of 17 bases. Here the CDR3 DNA reads TGTGCCAGCTACGTTTCCGGGCCTGACTCCTACGAGCAGTACTTC. Protein product: CASYVSGPDSYEQYF.

The chain's CDR3 is CASSLLPPRQGKNTEAFF. CDR3 DNA: TGCGCCAGCAGCTTACTCCCCCCACGACAGGGTAAGAACACTGAAGCTTTCTTT. The chain employs TRBV5-1 and TRBJ1-1; 7 nucleotides match TRBD1. Trimming at V came to 2 bases and at J to 1 base, leaving 14 bases not matched to a gene. The CDR3 length is 18 residues. CDR1 is SGHRS, CDR2 YFSETQ, per germline.

This chain uses TRBV25-1 with TRBJ2-2; unclear D gene. The CDR3 is 13 residues long. The germline CDR1 and CDR2 sequences are MGHDK and SYGVNS. The germline V and J ends were trimmed by 6 bases and 1 base, with 6 bases remaining between them. CDR3 amino acids: CASRPQNTGELFF. The CDR3 DNA sequence: TGTGCCAGCAGACCCCAGAACACCGGGGAGCTGTTTTTT.

The genes are TRBV27 and TRBJ2-7, with TRBD2 identical over 8 bases. CDR1 is MNHEY, CDR2 SMNVEV, per germline (reference sequence). J gave up 3 bases and V 2 bases, and 12 bases lay outside the gene matches. The CDR3 contains 17 residues. The DNA for the CDR3 is TGTGCCAGCAGTTTACGAATATCGGGAGGGAAGGGCTACGAGCAGTACTTC. It is translated as CASSLRISGGKGYEQYF.

V gene TRBV29-1 combines with J gene TRBJ2-7, with a tentative D call TRBD1 (5 bases). The CDR3 sequence is 12 residues long. Looked up from germline, CDR1 is SQVTM and CDR2 is ANQGSEA. The germline V and J ends were trimmed by 5 bases and 1 base, with 9 bases remaining between them. CDR3 residues: CSVRPGSYEQYF. The CDR3 DNA reads as TGCAGCGTTCGCCCAGGGTCCTACGAGCAGTACTTC.

CDR3 DNA sequence: TGTGCCAGCAGCTTGGGTTGGGTTCCCCAAGAGACCCAGTACTTC. Translated, it gives CASSLGWVPQETQYF. V usage is TRBV13 and J usage is TRBJ2-5; D is undetermined. Germline V lookup: CDR1 PRHDT, CDR2 FYEKMQ (reference sequence). The germline V and J ends were trimmed by 3 bases and 1 base, with 12 bases remaining between them. The CDR3 extends over 15 amino acids.

The genes are TRBV19 and TRBJ1-2; tentatively, D is TRBD1 (6 bases). Trimming pared 1 base from V and 6 bases from J, leaving 12 bases between. CDR3 length: 14 residues. Germline CDR1 LNHDA, CDR2 SQIVND (reference sequence). CDR3 coding DNA: TGTGCCAGTAGTATAGGGACAGACTCTGATGGCTACACCTTC. Protein product: CASSIGTDSDGYTF. Supplemented by reference TRBV19 and TRBJ1-2, the full variable domain reads DGGITQSPKYLFRKEGQNVTLSCEQNLNHDAMYWYRQDPGQGLRLIYYSQIVNDFQKGDIAEGYSVSREKKESFPLTVTSAQKNPTAFYLCASSIGTDSDGYTFGSGTRLTVV.

The chain is built from TRBV5-4 and TRBJ1-1; the D is unclear. The CDR3 is 14 amino acids. Per the germline V gene, CDR1 is SGHNT and CDR2 is YYREEE (reference sequence). V lost 0 bases and J lost 4, with 10 bases in between. For the CDR3, the DNA is TGTGCCAGCAGCTTGGTAGGACCAAGCACTGAAGCTTTCTTT. Its protein is CASSLVGPSTEAFF.